The source of this T cell receptor beta chain is a study of tumor T cells in aggressive B-cell lymphoma. Trimming removed 5 bases from V and 3 bases from J, with 12 bases in between. Germline loops: CDR1 LNHDA, CDR2 SQIVND (reference sequence). CDR3 length equals 14 residues. Assay: immunoSEQ multiplex PCR; the TCRdb copy retains only in-frame clones and omits some. The sample includes about 4,200 clones, roughly nine tenths of them seen just once. The sequence came from an adult with diffuse large B cell lymphoma. This chain connects TRBV19 to TRBJ2-3, with a weak D call TRBD2 (6 bases). Sequenced sample: tumor tissue. The chain's CDR3 is CASSRSGVTDTQYF. In DNA, the CDR3 is TGTGCCAGTAGTCGGTCGGGAGTGACAGATACGCAGTATTTT.